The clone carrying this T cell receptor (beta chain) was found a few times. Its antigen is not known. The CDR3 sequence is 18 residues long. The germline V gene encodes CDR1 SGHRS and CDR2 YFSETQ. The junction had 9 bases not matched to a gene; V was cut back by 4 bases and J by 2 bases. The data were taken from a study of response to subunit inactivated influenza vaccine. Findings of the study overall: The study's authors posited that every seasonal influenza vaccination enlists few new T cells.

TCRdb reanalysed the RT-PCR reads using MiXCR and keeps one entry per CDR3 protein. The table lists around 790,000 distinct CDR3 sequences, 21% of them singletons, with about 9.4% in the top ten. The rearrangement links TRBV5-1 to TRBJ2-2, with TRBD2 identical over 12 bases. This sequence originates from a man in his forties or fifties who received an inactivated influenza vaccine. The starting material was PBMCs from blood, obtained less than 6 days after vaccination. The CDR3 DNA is TGCGCCAGCAGCCCACTAGCGGGAGGCCGGGTTAACACCGGGGAGCTGTTTTTT. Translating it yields CASSPLAGGRVNTGELFF.